This T cell receptor beta chain was sequenced in a study of T cells in Graves' hyperthyroidism and ophthalmopathy (dated 2019 in TCRdb). For context, the study as a whole: Peripheral blood was collected at initial diagnosis, before any treatment. Prospective prediction of ophthalmopathy was tested in an independent validation cohort consisting of under 20 hyperthyroidism patients and over 15 patients who later progressed to ophthalmopathy. TCR Vbeta CDR3 sequencing of 120 to 150 peripheral blood samples (roughly 41 ophthalmopathy, roughly 74 hyperthyroidism and roughly 17 progressor patients) is reported in the paper. The 95 to 100 discovery patients were randomly divided into training and test sets at a 7:3 ratio. To identify TCR V-J signatures that set the groups apart, the researchers used a discovery cohort of more than 95 patients, made up of 40 to 45 with Graves' ophthalmopathy and about 60 with stable Graves' hyperthyroidism. In addition, the study compared T-cell repertoires in thyroid tissue and in blood from six Graves' hyperthyroidism patients. After blood sampling, hyperthyroidism patients were treated with methimazole at a starting dose of 30 mg daily, and ophthalmopathy patients were treated with high-dose intravenous methylprednisolone. Results the study describes overall, beyond this receptor: No statistical method was used to set the sample size in advance, and investigators knew the group allocation. A model built on a 13 V-J signature distinguished ophthalmopathy from stable hyperthyroidism, reaching about 88% sensitivity and approximately 83% specificity in cross-validation and 80%/75% in testing. In validation, the model predicted progression to ophthalmopathy with 60% to 71% sensitivity and 72% to 85% specificity, a median of 6.5 months before onset. Most expanded thyroid clonotypes (frequency above 0.001) were also found in blood, which suggests that blood repertoires may mirror thyroid immune responses.

The TCR beta CDR3 regions were amplified from RNA transcripts. For the first round of RT-PCR on the TCR CDR3, the HTBI primer set was used together with the Qiagen OneStep RT-PCR kit. The libraries were constructed in a second round of multiplex PCR and then size-selected and purified. Paired-end sequencing of the libraries was performed with 100 bp reads on an Illumina HiSeq2000. Regarding the original processing steps: Raw data were processed with SOAPnuke, discarding reads with adapters, uncalled bases, mean Phred below 15, or no exact constant-primer or identifier match. High-quality paired reads were merged using COPE v1.2.5, and each unique nucleotide sequence was defined as a clonotype. MiTCR v1.1 was used to align the clonotypes against IMGT TRBV, TRBD and TRBJ reference segments. Only V-J combinations with frequency above 0.0001, covering 99.2% of repertoires, were analysed. The TCS score was defined as F50 (clonal expansion) divided by E x V (chaos), with BLOSUM62-based TCRdist calculated between CDR3 peptides within each V-J. Welch's t-statistics and random forest reduced roughly 540 V-J features to about 13, which were used in a naive Bayes classifier (R e1071). TCRdb trimmed the raw reads at Q25, called clones with MiXCR and kept productive beta chains. Every distinct CDR3 protein forms one entry, paired with its most common genes and DNA. The authors' filters were not applied to this entry. The sample table records some 380,000 distinct CDR3 sequences; 13% of these occur just once. Of the sample, more than 20% falls within the top ten clones.

The hyperthyroidism patients were between 18 and 65 years old and newly diagnosed, with a disease duration of less than 2 months. Exclusion was applied to patients with uncontrolled infections, other autoimmune diseases, pregnancy or lactation. Diagnoses were established on the basis of clinical symptoms, serum thyroxine and TRAb, thyroid ultrasound, and orbital computed tomography. For progressor patients, blood was drawn at the first diagnosis of hyperthyroidism, before any ophthalmopathy symptoms had appeared. PBMCs were separated from roughly 9.6 ml of fresh peripheral blood using Ficoll-Paque density gradient centrifugation. Progressor patients were initially diagnosed with Graves' hyperthyroidism and developed ophthalmopathy during follow-up. Trizol reagent was used to extract total RNA, and RNA quality was then checked on an Agilent 2100 Bioanalyzer. Trimming takes 2 bases off V and 0 bases off J; junction bases not matched to a gene: 6. CDR1 is given as SNHLY and CDR2 as FYNNEI, both from the germline V gene. Reading from cysteine to phenylalanine, the CDR3 counts 16 amino acids. CDR3 DNA only is kept here, 48 bases in frame from base 1.

In its sample, this clonotype was seen many times. This clone's antigen is unknown. Base quality data are lacking; no much larger clone is found one base away. This sequence was found in a man in his thirties or forties with Graves' hyperthyroidism that later progressed to Graves' ophthalmopathy. The V and J genes are TRBV2 and TRBJ2-5, with 7 bases matching TRBD1. The material sequenced was blood. The CDR3 region: CASSEPLGTDQETQYF. The bases are TGTGCCAGCAGTGAACCACTTGGGACAGACCAAGAGACCCAGTACTTC.